This T cell receptor beta chain was recovered during a study of cytomegalovirus exposure and HLA in healthy donors. As to this clone: Its antigen remains unknown.

The PCR was carried out with 60 Vbeta primers and 13 Jbeta primers. Generated by immunoSEQ multiplex PCR, the TCRdb table keeps only in-frame clones and is missing some. The table lists 130,000 to 150,000 clones, about 70% of them singletons. General study results and limits: A later analysis linked a missense variant in DCLRE1C to the trimming of TCR beta V and J genes.

The germline V gene has CDR1 SGHVS and CDR2 FQNEAQ. The CDR3 extends over 15 amino acids. With 0 bases removed from V and 5 bases from J, the gap between germline ends came to 11 bases. The TCR was taken from a man between 18 and 35 years old in good health and CMV-seronegative. The chain carries TRBV7-8 and TRBJ1-5; the D is unclear. The sample consisted of PBMCs. CDR3 region: CASSLARQRDQPQHF. DNA for the CDR3: TGTGCCAGCAGCTTAGCGCGGCAGCGAGATCAGCCCCAGCATTTT.